This T cell receptor (beta chain) was documented in a study of blood T cells in healthy people across ages. A second PCR, run for about 7 to 11 cycles, used a sample-barcoded 5' primer plus a J-beta primer mix. MiXCR, applied by TCRdb to the 5' RACE reads, yields one record per CDR3 protein. The profile shows some 1,000,000 distinct CDR3 sequences, less than 25% of them singletons. This clonotype has more than one count but fewer than ten. The CDR3 loop spans 15 amino acids. Germline V lookup: CDR1 SGHAT, CDR2 FQNNGV. V gave up 4 bases and J gave up 2 bases, with 14 bases separating them. The sample also formed part of further work on T cells of mothers and their children. From that study: Each child contributed several million TCR beta CDR3 reads, while each mother contributed over 9.5 million. Detection of persistent microchimeric T cell clones did not occur.

The V and J genes are TRBV11-2 and TRBJ1-2, with a possible D match to TRBD1 (6 bases). The specimen was blood. This receptor was taken from a girl aged 2 to 9 in good health. Here the CDR3 reads CASSSIRGLNYGYTF. The CDR3 nucleotides are TGTGCCAGCAGCTCGATTCGGGGGCTGAACTATGGCTACACCTTC.